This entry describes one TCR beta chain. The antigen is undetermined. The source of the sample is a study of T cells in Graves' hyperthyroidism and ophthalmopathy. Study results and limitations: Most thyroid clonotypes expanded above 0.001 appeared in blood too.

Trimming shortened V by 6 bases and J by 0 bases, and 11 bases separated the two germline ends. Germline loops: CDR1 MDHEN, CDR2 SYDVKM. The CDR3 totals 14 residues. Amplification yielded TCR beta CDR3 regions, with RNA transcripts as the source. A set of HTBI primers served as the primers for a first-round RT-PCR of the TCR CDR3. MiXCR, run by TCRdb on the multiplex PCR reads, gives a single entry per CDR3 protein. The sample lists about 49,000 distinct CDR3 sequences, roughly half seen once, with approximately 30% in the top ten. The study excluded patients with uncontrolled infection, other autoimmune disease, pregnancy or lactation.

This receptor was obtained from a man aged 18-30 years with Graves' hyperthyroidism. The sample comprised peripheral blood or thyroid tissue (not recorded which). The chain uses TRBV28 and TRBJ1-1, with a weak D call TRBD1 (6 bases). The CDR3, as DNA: TGTGCCAGCAGCCTGGACAGCATGAACACTGAAGCTTTCTTT. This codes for CASSLDSMNTEAFF.